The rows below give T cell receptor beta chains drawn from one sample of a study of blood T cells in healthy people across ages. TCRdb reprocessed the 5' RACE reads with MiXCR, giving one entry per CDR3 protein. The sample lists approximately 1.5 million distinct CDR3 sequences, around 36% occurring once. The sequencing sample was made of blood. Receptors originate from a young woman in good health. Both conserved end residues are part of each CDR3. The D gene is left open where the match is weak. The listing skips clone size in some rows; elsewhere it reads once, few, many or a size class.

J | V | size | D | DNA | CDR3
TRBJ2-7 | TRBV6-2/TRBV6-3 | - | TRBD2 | TGTGCCAGCAGTTACACCATTAGTAGCGGGAACTCCTACGAGCAGTACTTC | CASSYTISSGNSYEQYF
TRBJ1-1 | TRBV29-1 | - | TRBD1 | TGCAGCGTTGACCTGGGACAGGGTTGGACTGAAGCTTTCTTT | CSVDLGQGWTEAFF
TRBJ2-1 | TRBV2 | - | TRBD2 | TGTGCCAGCCAAGCGTTGGGCGGGAGGTCCTCCTACAATGAGCAGTTCTTC | CASQALGGRSSYNEQFF
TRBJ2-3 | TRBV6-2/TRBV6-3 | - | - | TGTGCCAGCAGTTACTCGATCGGCGGATCTAGCACAGATACGCAGTATTTT | CASSYSIGGSSTDTQYF
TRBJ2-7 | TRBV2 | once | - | TGTGCCAGCCTTGCCTCGAACTCCTACGAGCAGTACTTC | CASLASNSYEQYF
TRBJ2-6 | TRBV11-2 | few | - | TGTGCCAGCAGCTTAACAGGAAGGATGTCCGGGGCCAACGTCCTGACTTTC | CASSLTGRMSGANVLTF
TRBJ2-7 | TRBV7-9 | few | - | TGTGCCAGCAGCTTAGGGGAGGCGGCGAGAGAGCAGTACTTC | CASSLGEAAREQYF
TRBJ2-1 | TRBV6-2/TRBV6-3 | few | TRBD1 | TGTGCCAGCGCTGCCCCCAGGGGGAGTGGGGTTGGGAATGAGCAGTTCTTC | CASAAPRGSGVGNEQFF
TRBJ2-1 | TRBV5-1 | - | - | TGCACCAGCAGCTGGGCCCCGGGGCGGAATGAGCAGTTCTTC | CTSSWAPGRNEQFF
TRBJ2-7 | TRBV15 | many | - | TGTGCCACCAGCTCCCATCGGGAGAGGTACGAGCAGTACTTC | CATSSHRERYEQYF
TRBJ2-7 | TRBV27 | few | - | TGTGCCAGCAGTTTATCGTCCACGACTGCTCACTACGAGCAGTACTTC | CASSLSSTTAHYEQYF
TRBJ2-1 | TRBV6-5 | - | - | TGTGCCAGCAGTTACCGCCCTTCGGGGGAGTGGTACAATGAGCAGTTCTTC | CASSYRPSGEWYNEQFF
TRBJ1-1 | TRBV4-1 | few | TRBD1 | TGCGCCAGCAGCCAAGTTTACAGGGGCAGCACTGAAGCTTTCTTT | CASSQVYRGSTEAFF
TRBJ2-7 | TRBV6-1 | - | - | TGTGCCAGCAGTGACGACATCTACGAGCAGTACTTC | CASSDDIYEQYF
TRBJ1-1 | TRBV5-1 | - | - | TGCGCCAGCAGTTTCTGGACGGGGAACACTGAAGCTTTCTTT | CASSFWTGNTEAFF
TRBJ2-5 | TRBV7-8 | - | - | TGTGCCAGCAGCTTTTCCCCCCCGGGACGGGGACAAGAGACCCAGTACTTC | CASSFSPPGRGQETQYF
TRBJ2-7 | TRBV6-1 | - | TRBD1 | TGTGCCAGCACCCACCCTTTGGGACAGTCGGCCGGGCAGTACTTC | CASTHPLGQSAGQYF
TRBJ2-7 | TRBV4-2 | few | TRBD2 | TGTGCCAGCAGCCCCGAGCGGGGGGCCCTATCCTACGAGCAGTACTTC | CASSPERGALSYEQYF
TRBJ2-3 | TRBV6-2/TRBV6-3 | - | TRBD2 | TGTGCCAGCAGCCCGACTAGCGTCACAGATACGCAGTATTTT | CASSPTSVTDTQYF
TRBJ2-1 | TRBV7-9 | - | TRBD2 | TGTGCCAGCAGCTTTACTAGCGGGGTGTACAATGAGCAGTTCTTC | CASSFTSGVYNEQFF
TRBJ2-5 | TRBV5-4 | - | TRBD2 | TGTGCCAGCAGCTTGGGGACTAGCGAACAGACCCAGTACTTC | CASSLGTSEQTQYF
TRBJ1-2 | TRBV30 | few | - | TGTGCCTGGAGTTCATCGAGGGGGAAGACTAACTATGGCTACACCTTC | CAWSSSRGKTNYGYTF
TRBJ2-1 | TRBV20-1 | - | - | TGCAGTGCTAGAGGAGCAACCCCTGAGCAGTTCTTC | CSARGATPEQFF
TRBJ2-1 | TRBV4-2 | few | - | TGTGCCAGCAGCCCAATACCGACTAAGGGCTCCTACAATGAGCAGTTCTTC | CASSPIPTKGSYNEQFF
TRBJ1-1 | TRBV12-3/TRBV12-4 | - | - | TGTGCCAGCACCCACCCTAAAGCTGTGAACACTGAAGCTTTCTTT | CASTHPKAVNTEAFF
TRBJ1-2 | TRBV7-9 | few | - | TGTGCCAGCAGCTTAGCGCTGGCTAACTATGGCTACACCTTC | CASSLALANYGYTF
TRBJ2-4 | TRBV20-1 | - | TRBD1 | TGCAGTGCTAGTTTAATCAGGGGGCTAAGCAAAAACATTCAGTACTTC | CSASLIRGLSKNIQYF